The T cell receptor (beta chain) under discussion was sequenced for a study of spatial heterogeneity in lung cancer. One entry per CDR3 protein, called by TCRdb with MiXCR from the 5' RACE reads. Among 20,000 to 25,000 distinct CDR3 sequences listed, about 4.3% were seen once. This clonotype came up many times. Its antigen is as yet unknown. The CDR3 covers 13 residues. The V gene lost 2 bases and the J gene lost 4 bases, with 6 bases spanning the gap. The germline V gene has CDR1 SEHNR and CDR2 FQNEAQ (reference sequence). The time point was: sample taken at primary tumor resection. Frozen PBMC, nontumor lung or tumor provided whole RNA, which was sequenced unsorted. Study-wide findings and caveats: Ubiquitous, expanded tumor-derived TCRs were more frequently observed in blood at resection than at follow-up.

The chain couples TRBV7-9 to TRBJ1-5; D remains ambiguous. This TCR was sampled from a male donor with early-stage non-small cell lung cancer. Specimen: PBMCs, collected at surgery. The DNA of the CDR3 is TGTGCCAGCAGCTTAAAGGAGAATCAGCCCCAGCATTTT. Translated: CASSLKENQPQHF.